This T cell receptor (beta chain) stems from a study of T cell responses to AZD1222 COVID-19 vaccine. Repertoires were generated with immunoSEQ multiplex PCR, while TCRdb's copy carries only in-frame clones and drops some. The sample holds fewer than 75,000 clones; about nine tenths are singletons and the top ten take roughly 6.3%. The CDR3 is 13 residues long. Germline CDR1 and CDR2: MRHNA and SNTAGT. V gave up 3 bases and J gave up 5 bases, with 8 bases separating them. The source was peripheral blood, collected 28 days after the second dose of the MenACWY control vaccine. The receptor was isolated from an adult who received the MenACWY meningococcal vaccine as a control. The chain couples TRBV6-4 to TRBJ2-1; possibly TRBD2 for D (6 bases). The CDR3 protein is CASSEGGNNEQFF. DNA for the CDR3: TGTGCCAGCAGTGAAGGCGGGAACAATGAGCAGTTCTTC.